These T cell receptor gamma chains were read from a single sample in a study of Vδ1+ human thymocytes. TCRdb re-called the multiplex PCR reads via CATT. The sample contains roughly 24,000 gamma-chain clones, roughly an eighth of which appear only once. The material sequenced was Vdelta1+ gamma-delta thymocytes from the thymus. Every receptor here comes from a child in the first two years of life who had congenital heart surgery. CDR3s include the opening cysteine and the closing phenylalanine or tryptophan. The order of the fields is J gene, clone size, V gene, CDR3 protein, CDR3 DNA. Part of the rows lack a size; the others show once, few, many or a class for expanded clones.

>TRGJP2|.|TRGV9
CALWEAKSYSSDWIKTF
TGTGCCTTGTGGGAGGCGAAGTCCTATAGTAGTGATTGGATCAAGACGTTT
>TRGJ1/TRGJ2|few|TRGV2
CATYYKKLF
TGTGCCACCTATTATAAGAAACTCTTT
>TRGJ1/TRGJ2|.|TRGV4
CATWDGPFLGYKKLF
TGTGCCACCTGGGATGGGCCTTTTTTGGGTTATAAGAAACTCTTT
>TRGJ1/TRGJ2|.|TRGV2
CATWEEGVRYKKLF
TGTGCCACCTGGGAAGAAGGTGTGAGGTATAAGAAACTCTTT
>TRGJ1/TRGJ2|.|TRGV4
CATWDGLNYYKKLF
TGTGCCACCTGGGATGGACTGAATTATTATAAGAAACTCTTT
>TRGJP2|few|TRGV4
CATWNEGDWIKTF
TGTGCCACCTGGAATGAGGGTGATTGGATCAAGACGTTT
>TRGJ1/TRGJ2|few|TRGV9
CALWGPDKKLF
TGTGCCTTGTGGGGGCCGGATAAGAAACTCTTT
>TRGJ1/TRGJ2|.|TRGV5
CATWDKGRRGKKLF
TGTGCCACCTGGGACAAGGGCCGTAGAGGAAAGAAACTCTTT
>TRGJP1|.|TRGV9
CATTGWFKIF
TGTGCCACCACTGGTTGGTTCAAGATATTT
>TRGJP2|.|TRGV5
CATWAALSSDWIKTF
TGTGCCACCTGGGCCGCGCTTAGTAGTGATTGGATCAAGACGTTT
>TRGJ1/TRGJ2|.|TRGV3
CATWDSFLGISEKLF
TGTGCCACCTGGGACAGTTTCTTAGGTATTTCCGAGAAACTCTTT
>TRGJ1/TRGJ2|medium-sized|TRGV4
CATWDGPNYYKKLF
TGTGCCACCTGGGATGGGCCGAATTATTATAAGAAACTCTTT
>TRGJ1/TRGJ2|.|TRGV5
CATWDRVIYKKLF
TGTGCCACCTGGGACCGTGTGATTTATAAGAAACTCTTT
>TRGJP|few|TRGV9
CALPWEELGKKIKVF
TGTGCCTTGCCCTGGGAAGAGTTGGGCAAAAAAATCAAGGTATTT
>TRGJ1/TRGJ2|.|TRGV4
CATWDVAKLF
TGTGCCACCTGGGATGTAGCGAAACTCTTT
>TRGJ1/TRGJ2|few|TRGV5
CATWDRPYYKKLF
TGTGCCACCTGGGACAGACCCTATTATAAGAAACTCTTT
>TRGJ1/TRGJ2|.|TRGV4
CTTWNGRYYKKLF
TGTACCACCTGGAATGGGAGGTATTATAAGAAACTCTTT
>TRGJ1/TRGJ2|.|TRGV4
CATWDPDYYKKLF
TGTGCCACCTGGGACCCAGATTATTATAAGAAACTCTTT
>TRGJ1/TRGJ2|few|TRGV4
CATWNGPDYYKKLF
TGTGCCACCTGGAATGGGCCAGATTATTATAAGAAACTCTTT
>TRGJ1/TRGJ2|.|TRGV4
CATWNGGDKKLF
TGTGCCACCTGGAATGGGGGGGATAAGAAACTCTTT
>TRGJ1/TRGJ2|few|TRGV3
CATWGLNYCKKLF
TGTGCCACCTGGGGCCTGAATTATTGTAAGAAACTCTTT
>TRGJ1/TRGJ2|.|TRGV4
CATWDEGRHYKKLF
TGTGCCACCTGGGATGAAGGGAGGCATTATAAGAAACTCTTT
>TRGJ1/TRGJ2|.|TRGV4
CATWTNYKKLF
TGTGCCACCTGGACGAATTATAAGAAACTCTTT
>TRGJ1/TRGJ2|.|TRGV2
CATWGPKKLF
TGTGCCACCTGGGGTCCTAAGAAACTCTTT
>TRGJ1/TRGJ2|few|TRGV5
CATWDRPRYYKKLF
TGTGCCACCTGGGACAGGCCTAGGTATTATAAGAAACTCTTT
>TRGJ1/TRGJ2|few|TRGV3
CATWDSLTKKLF
TGTGCCACCTGGGACAGCCTTACTAAGAAACTCTTT
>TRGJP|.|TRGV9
CALWEVRELGKKIKVF
TGTGCCTTGTGGGAGGTGAGAGAGTTGGGCAAAAAAATCAAGGTATTT
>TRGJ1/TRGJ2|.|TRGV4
CATWDRFDYKKLF
TGTGCCACCTGGGATAGGTTTGATTATAAGAAACTCTTT
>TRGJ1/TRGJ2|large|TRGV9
CALWEANYYKKLF
TGTGCCTTGTGGGAGGCGAATTATTATAAGAAACTCTTT
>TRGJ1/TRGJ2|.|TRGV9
CALWEPNSGKKLF
TGTGCCTTGTGGGAGCCCAATAGTGGGAAGAAACTCTTT
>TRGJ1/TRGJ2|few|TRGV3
CATWADIEKLF
TGTGCCACCTGGGCGGATATCGAGAAACTCTTT
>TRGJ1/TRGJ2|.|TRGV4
CATWDGGYYKKLF
TGTGCCACCTGGGATGGAGGTTATTATAAGAAACTCTTT
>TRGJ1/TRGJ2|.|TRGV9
CALWEVYYKKLF
TGTGCCTTGTGGGAGGTGTACTATAAGAAACTCTTT
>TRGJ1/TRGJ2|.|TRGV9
CALWPSSLYYKKLF
TGTGCCTTGTGGCCCTCCTCCCTTTATTATAAGAAACTCTTT
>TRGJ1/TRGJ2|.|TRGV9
CALWEVCHYKKLF
TGTGCCTTGTGGGAGGTGTGTCATTATAAGAAACTCTTT
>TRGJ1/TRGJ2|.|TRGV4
CATWNGSPLNKKLF
TGTGCCACCTGGAATGGGTCCCCCCTGAATAAGAAACTCTTT
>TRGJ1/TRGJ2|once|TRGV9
CALWEVPSRQYKKLF
TGTGCCTTGTGGGAGGTCCCCAGTCGGCAATATAAGAAACTCTTT
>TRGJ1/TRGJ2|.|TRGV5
CATWDGPGYKKLF
TGTGCCACCTGGGATGGGCCAGGATATAAGAAACTCTTT
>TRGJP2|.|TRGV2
CATWDGRSDWIKTF
TGTGCCACCTGGGACGGGAGAAGTGATTGGATCAAGACGTTT